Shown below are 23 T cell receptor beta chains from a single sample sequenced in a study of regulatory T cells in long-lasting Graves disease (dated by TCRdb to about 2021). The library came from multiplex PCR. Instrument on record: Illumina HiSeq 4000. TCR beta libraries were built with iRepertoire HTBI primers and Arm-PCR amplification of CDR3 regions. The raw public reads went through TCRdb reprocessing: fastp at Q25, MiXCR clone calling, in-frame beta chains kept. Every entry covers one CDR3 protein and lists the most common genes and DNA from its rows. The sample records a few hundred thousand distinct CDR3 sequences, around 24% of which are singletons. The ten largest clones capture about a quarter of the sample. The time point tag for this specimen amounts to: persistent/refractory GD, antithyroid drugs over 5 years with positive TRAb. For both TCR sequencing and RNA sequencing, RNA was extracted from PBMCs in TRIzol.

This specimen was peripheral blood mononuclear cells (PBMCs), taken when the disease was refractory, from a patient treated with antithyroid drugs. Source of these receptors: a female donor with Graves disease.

This CDR3 reads CSVPETLRGRTQYF. CDR3 DNA: TGCAGTGTCCCCGAGACTCTTCGGGGTCGGACCCAGTACTTC. The chain recombines TRBV20-1 with TRBJ2-5; tentative D call: TRBD2 (5 bases). Looked up from germline, CDR1 is DFQATT and CDR2 is SNEGSKA (reference sequence). The CDR3 runs to 14 residues. V was cut by 7 bases and J by 7 bases, with 22 bases left in between.

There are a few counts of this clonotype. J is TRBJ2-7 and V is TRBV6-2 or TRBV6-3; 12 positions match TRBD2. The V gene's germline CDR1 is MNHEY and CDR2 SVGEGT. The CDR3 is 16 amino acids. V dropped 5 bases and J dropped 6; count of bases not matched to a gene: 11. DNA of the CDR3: TGTGCCAGCAGTCCAGAACTAGCGGGAGGTAAAGGCGAGCAGTACTTC. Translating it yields CASSPELAGGKGEQYF.

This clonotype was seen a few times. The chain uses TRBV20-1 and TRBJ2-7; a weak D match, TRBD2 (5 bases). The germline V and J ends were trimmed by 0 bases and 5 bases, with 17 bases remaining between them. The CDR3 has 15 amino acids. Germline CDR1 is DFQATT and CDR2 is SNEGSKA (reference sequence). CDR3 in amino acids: CSARDDGLGLNEQYF. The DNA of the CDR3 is TGCAGTGCTAGAGATGACGGACTGGGGTTGAACGAGCAGTACTTC.

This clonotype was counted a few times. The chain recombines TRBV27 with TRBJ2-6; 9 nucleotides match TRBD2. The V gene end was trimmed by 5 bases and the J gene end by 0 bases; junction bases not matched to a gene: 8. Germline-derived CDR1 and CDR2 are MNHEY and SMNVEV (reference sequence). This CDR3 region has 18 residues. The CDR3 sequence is CASSRRLAESSGANVLTF. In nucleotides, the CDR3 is TGTGCCAGCAGTCGCAGACTAGCGGAGAGCTCTGGGGCCAACGTCCTGACTTTC.

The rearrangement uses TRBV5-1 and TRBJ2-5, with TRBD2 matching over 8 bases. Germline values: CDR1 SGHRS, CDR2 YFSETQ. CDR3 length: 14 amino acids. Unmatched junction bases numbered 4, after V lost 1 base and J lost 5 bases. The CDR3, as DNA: TGCGCCAGCAGCTTGTTTAGCGGGATGGAGACCCAGTACTTC. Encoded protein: CASSLFSGMETQYF.

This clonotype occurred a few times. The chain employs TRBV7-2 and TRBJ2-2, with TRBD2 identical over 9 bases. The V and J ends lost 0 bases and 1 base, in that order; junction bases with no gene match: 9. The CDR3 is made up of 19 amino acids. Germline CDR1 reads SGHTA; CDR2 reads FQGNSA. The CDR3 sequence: CASSLAVGLAGRNTGELFF. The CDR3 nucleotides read TGTGCCAGCAGCTTAGCGGTGGGTCTAGCGGGACGGAACACCGGGGAGCTGTTTTTT.

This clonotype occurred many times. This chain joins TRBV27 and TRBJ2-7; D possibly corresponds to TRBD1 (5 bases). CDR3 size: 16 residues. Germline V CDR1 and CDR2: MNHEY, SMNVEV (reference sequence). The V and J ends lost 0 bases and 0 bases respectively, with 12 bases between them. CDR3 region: CASSLSPGIYSYEQYF. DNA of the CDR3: TGTGCCAGCAGTTTATCCCCAGGGATCTACTCCTACGAGCAGTACTTC.

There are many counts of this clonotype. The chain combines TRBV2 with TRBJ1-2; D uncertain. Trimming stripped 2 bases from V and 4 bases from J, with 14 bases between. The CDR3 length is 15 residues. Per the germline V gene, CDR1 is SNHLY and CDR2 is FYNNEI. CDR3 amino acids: CASSEPHSGRYGYTF. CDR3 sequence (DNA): TGTGCCAGCAGTGAACCCCACAGTGGACGCTATGGCTACACCTTC.

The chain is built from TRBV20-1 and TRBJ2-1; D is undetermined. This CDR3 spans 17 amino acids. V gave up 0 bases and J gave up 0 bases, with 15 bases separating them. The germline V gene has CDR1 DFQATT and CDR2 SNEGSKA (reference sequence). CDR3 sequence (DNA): TGCAGTGCTAGAGATGGCAGTATGAGGAGCTCCTACAATGAGCAGTTCTTC. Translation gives CSARDGSMRSSYNEQFF.

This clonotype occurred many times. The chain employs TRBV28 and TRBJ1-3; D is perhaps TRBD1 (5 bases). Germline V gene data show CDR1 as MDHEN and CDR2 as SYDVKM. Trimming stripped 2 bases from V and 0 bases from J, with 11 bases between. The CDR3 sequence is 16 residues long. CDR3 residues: CASSLGTVSSGNTIYF. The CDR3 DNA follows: TGTGCCAGCAGTTTAGGGACTGTAAGCTCTGGAAACACCATATATTTT.

The CDR3 DNA sequence: TGTGCCAGCAGCTTCGGTAGCGGGAGGAAGACCCAGTACTTC. It yields the protein CASSFGSGRKTQYF. V and J are TRBV7-2 and TRBJ2-5; TRBD2 matches at 10 bases. Germline values: CDR1 SGHTA, CDR2 FQGNSA. V lost 3 bases, J lost 6 bases, and 4 bases stayed unmatched. CDR3 length: 14 residues.

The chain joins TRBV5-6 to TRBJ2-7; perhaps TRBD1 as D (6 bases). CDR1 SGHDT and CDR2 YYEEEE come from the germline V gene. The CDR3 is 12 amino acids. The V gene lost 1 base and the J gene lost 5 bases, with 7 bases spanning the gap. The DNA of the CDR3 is TGTGCCAGCAGCTTGAACAGGGACGAGCAGTACTTC. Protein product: CASSLNRDEQYF.

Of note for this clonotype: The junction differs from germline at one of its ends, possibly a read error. DNA for the CDR3: TGTGCCAGTAGCTTAAGACCCGGGACAGAGTACGAGCAGCACTTC. Its protein product is CASSLRPGTEYEQHF. The J gene is TRBJ2-7, the V gene TRBV7-6; 7 nucleotides match TRBD1. The CDR3 is 15 amino acids. Germline V gives CDR1 SGHVS, CDR2 FNYEAQ.

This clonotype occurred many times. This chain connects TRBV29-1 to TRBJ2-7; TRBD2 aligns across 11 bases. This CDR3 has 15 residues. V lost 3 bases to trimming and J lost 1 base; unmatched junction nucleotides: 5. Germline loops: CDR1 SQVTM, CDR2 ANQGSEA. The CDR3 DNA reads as TGCAGCGTTGAGGGTACTAGCGGGAGTTCCTACGAGCAGTACTTC. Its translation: CSVEGTSGSSYEQYF.

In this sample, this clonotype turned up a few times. CDR3 coding DNA: TGTGCCAGCAGCTTCGGCGGGGGAGGTGGGCTCACTGAAGCTTTCTTT. This sequence encodes CASSFGGGGGLTEAFF. This chain links TRBV11-1 with TRBJ1-1, with D possibly TRBD1 on 5 matching bases. Germline V gene sequence: CDR1 SGHAT, CDR2 FQDESV (reference sequence). There are 16 residues in the CDR3. V lost 3 bases to trimming and J lost 4 bases, with 18 bases between them.

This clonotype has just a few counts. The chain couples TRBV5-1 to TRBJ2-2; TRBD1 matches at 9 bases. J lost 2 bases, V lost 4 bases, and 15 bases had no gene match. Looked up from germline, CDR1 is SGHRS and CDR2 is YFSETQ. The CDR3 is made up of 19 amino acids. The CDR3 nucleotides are TGCGCCAGCAGCCGAAATTCCGGGACAGGGCTGACAAACACCGGGGAGCTGTTTTTT. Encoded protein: CASSRNSGTGLTNTGELFF.

For the CDR3, the DNA is TGTGCCAGCAGTTCTCGAGGGAACCCTGGGGCCAACGTCCTGACTTTC. Amino acid sequence: CASSSRGNPGANVLTF. The chain joins TRBV6-5 to TRBJ2-6; tentative D call: TRBD2 (5 bases). The CDR3 runs to 16 residues. Germline V gene data show CDR1 as MNHEY and CDR2 as SVGAGI. Trimming cost V 4 bases and J 2 bases, with 12 bases left between them.

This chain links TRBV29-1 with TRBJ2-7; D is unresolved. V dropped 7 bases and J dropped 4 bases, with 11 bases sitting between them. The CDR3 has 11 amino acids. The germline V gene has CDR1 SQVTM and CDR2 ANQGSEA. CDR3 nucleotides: TGCAGCGCCAGATATAATTACGAGCAGTACTTC. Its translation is CSARYNYEQYF.

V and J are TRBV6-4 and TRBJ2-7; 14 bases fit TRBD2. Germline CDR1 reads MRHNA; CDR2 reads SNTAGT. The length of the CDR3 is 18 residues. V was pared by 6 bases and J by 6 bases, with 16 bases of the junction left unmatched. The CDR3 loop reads CASRRPPGLAGALAEQYF. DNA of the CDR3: TGTGCCAGCAGAAGGCCGCCGGGACTAGCGGGAGCATTGGCCGAGCAGTACTTC.

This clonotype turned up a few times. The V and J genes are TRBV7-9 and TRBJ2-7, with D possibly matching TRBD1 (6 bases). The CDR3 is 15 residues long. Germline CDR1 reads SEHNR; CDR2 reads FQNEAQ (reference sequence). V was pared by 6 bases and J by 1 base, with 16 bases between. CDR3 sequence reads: CASSVIQGKSYEQYF. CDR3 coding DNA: TGTGCCAGCAGTGTAATACAGGGTAAATCCTACGAGCAGTACTTC. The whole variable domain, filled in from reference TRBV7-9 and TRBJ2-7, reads DTGVSQNPRHKITKRGQNVTFRCDPISEHNRLYWYRQTLGQGPEFLTYFQNEAQLEKSRLLSDRFSAERPKGSFSTLEIQRTEQGDSAMYLCASSVIQGKSYEQYFGPGTRLTVT.

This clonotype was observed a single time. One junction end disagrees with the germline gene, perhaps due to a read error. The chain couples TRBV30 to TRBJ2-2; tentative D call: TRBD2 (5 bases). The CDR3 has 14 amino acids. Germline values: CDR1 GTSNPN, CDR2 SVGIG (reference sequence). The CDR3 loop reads CAWTSDSTLREQFF. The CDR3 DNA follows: TGTGCCTGGACTAGTGACTCCACTTTGAGGGAGCAGTTTTTT.

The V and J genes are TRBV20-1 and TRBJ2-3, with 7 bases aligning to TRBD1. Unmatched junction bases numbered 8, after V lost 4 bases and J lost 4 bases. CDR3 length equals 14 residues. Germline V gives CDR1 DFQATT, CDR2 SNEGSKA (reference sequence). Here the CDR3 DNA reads TGCAGTGCTAACGACAGGGTTATGGCAGATACGCAGTATTTT. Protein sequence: CSANDRVMADTQYF.

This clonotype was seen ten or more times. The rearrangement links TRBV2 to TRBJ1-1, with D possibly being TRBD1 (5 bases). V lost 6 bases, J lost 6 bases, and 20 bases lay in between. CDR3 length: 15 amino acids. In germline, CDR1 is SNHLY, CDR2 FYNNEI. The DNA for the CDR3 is TGTGCCAGCAGCCAGAGTAAGACAGACGGAGCTGAAGCTTTCTTT. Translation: CASSQSKTDGAEAFF. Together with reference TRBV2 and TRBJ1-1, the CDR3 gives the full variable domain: EPEVTQTPSHQVTQMGQEVILRCVPISNHLYFYWYRQILGQKVEFLVSFYNNEISEKSEIFDDQFSVERPDGSNFTLKIRSTKLEDSAMYFCASSQSKTDGAEAFFGQGTRLTVV.